The T cell receptor (beta chain) described here comes from a study of blood T cell repertoires in COVID-19. Study as a whole: The United States, Italy and Spain provided the acute and convalescent COVID-19 samples. PBMCs, B-cell-depleted T cells, or T cells were the source of the cDNA or gDNA that made up the material.

The assay was immunoSEQ multiplex PCR, and TCRdb's table has in-frame clones only and misses some. The data show around 200,000 clones, about 84% seen once. A Seattle source enrolled patients during active infection and followed them longitudinally. CDR1 and CDR2 (germline): SGHNT, YYREEE (reference sequence). The V and J ends lost 3 bases and 7 bases, in that order; junction bases with no gene match: 13. This CDR3 region has 18 residues. The chain has TRBV5-4 and TRBJ1-4; 12 bases agree with TRBD1. The material sequenced was peripheral blood. The receptor was derived from a person aged 70 to 85 with COVID-19, enrolled during active disease. CDR3: CASSSYGTGGAAGEKLFF. As DNA, the CDR3 is TGTGCCAGCAGCTCATACGGGACAGGGGGCGCGGCAGGTGAAAAACTGTTTTTT.